The present TCR beta chain was sequenced within a study of siplizumab effects on memory and regulatory T cells. Study outcomes and limitations: Roughly 75-95% of proliferating CD4+ or CD8+ clones lacked an assignable naive or memory phenotype. Naive T cells appeared more varied than memory cells and looked like key alloresponse contributors.

Researchers sequenced unstimulated naive, memory, effector memory and TEMRA subsets in a few donor pairs. The CDR3 runs to 13 residues. Germline values: CDR1 MNHEY, CDR2 SVGAGI. V shed 6 bases and J 4 bases; nucleotides not matched to a gene: 4. For this clone: Its antigen is not identified.

The data were produced by immunoSEQ multiplex PCR, yet TCRdb's version contains in-frame clones alone and is incomplete. Among tens of thousands of clones, roughly 96% were seen once, and the ten largest hold more than 0.095%. The V call is TRBV6-5, the J call TRBJ1-1, with TRBD1 matching 8 bases. This TCR was sampled from a human donor in good health. Material for sequencing was naive CD8+ T cells sorted from blood. CDR3 nucleotide sequence: TGTGCCAGCAGCTTCGGACAGGGCACTGAAGCTTTCTTT. Translating gives CASSFGQGTEAFF.